This TCR beta chain was recovered during a study of T cell clonotyping in hematopoietic cell transplantation. The study, taken as a whole, reports: Few recipient clonotypes overlapped donors; over 97% were de novo at given depth. Graft donor and pretransplant recipient Inverse Simpson Index values predicted broader posttransplant TCR diversity. Recipient TCR diversity dropped after transplant; expanded clonotypes rose from day 30 to 180.

The time point was: recipient sample about 28 days before transplant, after cytoreduction. Produced via immunoSEQ multiplex PCR; TCRdb's table is partial and in-frame only. The repertoire holds tens of thousands of clones, 86% seen once, with under 7% in the top ten. This CDR3 is built from 18 residues. V lost 9 bases, J lost 3 bases, and 19 bases stayed unmatched. Germline V gene sequence: CDR1 MGHRA, CDR2 YSYEKL. A remark on this clone: Antigen unknown.

Sequencing was performed on peripheral blood mononuclear cells, taken before stem cell transplant. The TCR sequence derives from a man aged 55-75 years with biphenotypic leukemia. Some clones in this sample may be carry-over from other donors' samples. This chain links TRBV4-1 with TRBJ2-7, with 11 bases fitting TRBD2. The CDR3 region is CASSPRPPGLAARYEQYF. CDR3 bases: TGCGCCAGTTCCCCTCGCCCTCCGGGACTAGCGGCTCGCTACGAGCAGTACTTC.